The 29 T cell receptor beta chains presented below share a single source sample, sequenced in a study of T-cell reconstitution after alpha-beta-depleted transplantation in children. Preparation of the TCRbeta library was carried out with unique molecular identifiers. MiXCR was run by TCRdb on the PCR reads, yielding one entry per CDR3 protein. Here the sample spans 700,000 to 850,000 distinct CDR3 sequences, roughly 15% being singletons. The sample consisted of PBMCs, mostly from graft donor cells, taken 360 days after TCRalphabeta/CD19-depleted stem cell transplant. Every receptor here comes from a male patient aged 10-17 years who had a stem cell transplant for acute lymphoblastic leukemia, so the T cells may come from the graft donor.

The J gene is TRBJ1-2, the V gene TRBV6-1, with D uncertain. The CDR3 has 13 residues. Germline values: CDR1 MNHNS, CDR2 SASEGT. Trimming removed 8 bases at V and 8 bases at J, with 18 bases between. CDR3 DNA: TGTGCCAGCCCCAAGGAAGACCTTACGGGCTACACCTTC. This sequence encodes CASPKEDLTGYTF.

This chain joins TRBV29-1 and TRBJ2-5; unclear D gene. Trimming removed 7 bases at V and 6 bases at J, with 12 bases between. Per germline, CDR1 SQVTM and CDR2 ANQGSEA. The CDR3 runs to 11 residues. This CDR3 reads CSGGNLKTQYF. The CDR3 coding sequence is TGCAGCGGCGGTAACTTGAAGACCCAGTACTTC.

The chain combines TRBV3-1 with TRBJ2-3, with 10 bases that match TRBD2. Germline V gene data show CDR1 as LGHDT and CDR2 as YNNKEL (reference sequence). Trimming cost V 1 base and J 0 bases; bases outside gene matches: 7. The length of the CDR3 is 18 residues. The CDR3 sequence is CASSQVTSGAPSTDTQYF. The CDR3 region has the DNA TGTGCCAGCAGCCAAGTTACTAGCGGGGCTCCTAGCACAGATACGCAGTATTTT.

A few counts support this clonotype. The chain joins TRBV4-1 to TRBJ2-1; D might be TRBD2 (6 bases). Per the germline V gene, CDR1 is MGHRA and CDR2 is YSYEKL. The CDR3 totals 16 residues. V lost 4 bases and J 0 bases, leaving 13 bases between the germline ends. CDR3 nucleotides: TGCGCCAGCAGCCCCGTAGCGGAGAGCTCCTACAATGAGCAGTTCTTC. Protein: CASSPVAESSYNEQFF.

The rearrangement joins TRBV2 to TRBJ2-3, with D possibly being TRBD2 (5 bases). V shed 5 bases and J shed 2 bases, with 14 bases lying between them. The CDR3 is 15 amino acids. CDR1 and CDR2 from the germline V gene are SNHLY and FYNNEI. The CDR3 DNA is TGTGCCAGCAGTCAATCCGGACTGGTCACAGATACGCAGTATTTT. This translates into CASSQSGLVTDTQYF.

There are many counts of this clonotype. The V call is TRBV12-3 or TRBV12-4, the J call TRBJ1-4, with unresolved D. The ends were cut back, 1 base at V and 0 bases at J, with 9 bases in the middle. This CDR3 has 16 residues. CDR3 nucleotides: TGTGCCAGCAGTTTAGGGTTGGCGGCAACTAATGAAAAACTGTTTTTT. Its protein is CASSLGLAATNEKLFF.

This clonotype was counted only a few times. This chain uses TRBV5-1 with TRBJ2-5; tentative D call: TRBD2 (6 bases). The CDR3 loop spans 13 amino acids. The germline gives CDR1 SGHRS, CDR2 YFSETQ. Trimming left V 0 bases short and J 5 bases short, with 8 bases between. Written as DNA, the CDR3 is TGCGCCAGCAGCTTGGCGGAGGGGGAGACCCAGTACTTC. Its protein product is CASSLAEGETQYF.

This clonotype was observed at least ten times. V usage is TRBV5-6 and J usage is TRBJ2-5; 7 positions agree with TRBD2. CDR3 length equals 14 residues. Germline trimming cut 3 bases from V and 1 base from J; bases unmatched to any gene: 3. Germline CDR1 reads SGHDT; CDR2 reads YYEEEE. The CDR3 spells CASSSLAVQETQYF. Written as DNA, the CDR3 is TGTGCCAGCAGCTCGCTAGCGGTCCAAGAGACCCAGTACTTC.

The chain recombines TRBV19 with TRBJ2-7; perhaps TRBD1 as D (6 bases). There are 14 residues in the CDR3. Looked up from germline, CDR1 is LNHDA and CDR2 is SQIVND (reference sequence). The V gene lost 7 bases and the J gene lost 3 bases, with 16 bases spanning the gap. The CDR3 DNA sequence: TGTGCCAGTACCTCGCTCGACAGGATCTACGAGCAGTACTTC. It specifies CASTSLDRIYEQYF. The full variable domain, its missing parts supplied by reference TRBV19 and TRBJ2-7, is DGGITQSPKYLFRKEGQNVTLSCEQNLNHDAMYWYRQDPGQGLRLIYYSQIVNDFQKGDIAEGYSVSREKKESFPLTVTSAQKNPTAFYLCASTSLDRIYEQYFGPGTRLTVT.

This clonotype was seen only a few times. The V and J genes are TRBV7-9 and TRBJ2-2; D gene ambiguous. CDR1 and CDR2 (germline): SEHNR, FQNEAQ (reference sequence). V was cut by 2 bases and J by 0 bases, with 7 bases left in between. The CDR3 contains 15 residues. In nucleotides, the CDR3 is TGTGCCAGCAGCTTAAAGCCCGCGAACACCGGGGAGCTGTTTTTT. Protein sequence: CASSLKPANTGELFF.

The chain joins TRBV7-3 to TRBJ2-1; 10 bases match TRBD2. Looked up from germline, CDR1 is SGHTA and CDR2 is FQGTGA. V was clipped by 4 bases and J by 7 bases; unmatched bases: 7. This CDR3 spans 15 amino acids. CDR3 sequence reads: CASSYLAGEGNEQFF. CDR3 DNA sequence: TGTGCCAGCAGCTATCTAGCGGGAGAAGGGAATGAGCAGTTCTTC.

This clonotype was recorded many times. The V and J genes are TRBV12-3 or TRBV12-4 and TRBJ2-7; D ambiguous. V was pared by 5 bases and J by 3 bases, with 5 bases between. This CDR3 spans 11 amino acids. CDR3 nucleotide sequence: TGTGCCAGCAGTAAGGGCTACGAGCAGTACTTC. This codes for CASSKGYEQYF.

This clonotype was picked up a small number of times. The chain links TRBV10-3 to TRBJ1-4; D is perhaps TRBD1 (6 bases). This CDR3 spans 12 amino acids. The germline CDR1 and CDR2 sequences are ENHRY and SYGVKD. V lost 6 bases and J lost 8, with 10 bases in between. The CDR3 DNA follows: TGTGCCATCAGAGGGGGAGAGGAAAAACTGTTTTTT. Translated, it gives CAIRGGEEKLFF.

The sample holds a few counts of this clonotype. CDR3 sequence: CAISGRLAGAIETQYF. CDR3 bases: TGTGCCATCAGTGGGCGGCTAGCGGGAGCTATTGAGACCCAGTACTTC. The rearrangement links TRBV10-3 to TRBJ2-5; the match to TRBD2 covers 10 bases. Per germline, CDR1 ENHRY and CDR2 SYGVKD. V shed 4 bases, J shed 5 bases, and the junction held 10 bases outside the gene matches. The CDR3 runs 16 residues.

V gene TRBV11-2 combines with J gene TRBJ2-7; 7 bases line up with TRBD2. Germline V gene data show CDR1 as SGHAT and CDR2 as FQNNGV. Trimming at V came to 7 bases and at J to 5 bases, leaving 14 bases not matched to a gene. This CDR3 comprises 15 residues. CDR3: CASNPSGGTPDEQYF. The CDR3 bases are TGTGCCAGCAACCCCTCGGGGGGAACCCCCGACGAGCAGTACTTC.

This chain uses TRBV5-5 with TRBJ1-2; D is unresolved. Germline V gives CDR1 SGHKS, CDR2 YYEKEE (reference sequence). Trimming left V 4 bases short and J 6 bases short, with 16 bases between. The CDR3 is 14 residues long. The CDR3 nucleotides are TGTGCCAGCAGCATCCCTGGGCGTCGGGATGGCTACACCTTC. Translated, it gives CASSIPGRRDGYTF.

This clonotype was counted at least ten times. The gene calls are TRBV10-3 and TRBJ1-5, with D possibly TRBD1 on 5 matching bases. CDR1 ENHRY and CDR2 SYGVKD come from the germline V gene. The CDR3 length is 14 residues. V was pared by 4 bases and J by 5 bases, with 12 bases between. The CDR3 DNA reads TGTGCCATCAGTGGGGGCCCGGGGGATCAGCCCCAGCATTTT. Translation gives CAISGGPGDQPQHF.

The chain couples TRBV5-1 to TRBJ2-7; TRBD1 or TRBD2 may be the D gene (5 bases each). The CDR3 is made up of 13 amino acids. Germline values: CDR1 SGHRS, CDR2 YFSETQ. The ends were cut back, 7 bases at V and 3 bases at J, with 14 bases in the middle. CDR3 region: CASQRDADYEQYF. The CDR3 bases are TGCGCCAGCCAGAGGGACGCCGACTACGAGCAGTACTTC.

The chain's CDR3 is CASSLWTSGNGEQFF. CDR3 DNA: TGCGCCAGCAGCTTGTGGACTAGCGGGAACGGGGAGCAGTTCTTC. The genes are TRBV5-1 and TRBJ2-1; TRBD2 aligns across 12 bases. Germline values: CDR1 SGHRS, CDR2 YFSETQ. The junction had 6 bases not matched to a gene; V was cut back by 1 base and J by 10 bases. The CDR3 is made up of 15 amino acids.

Only a few counts were recorded for this clonotype. This rearrangement joins TRBV29-1 to TRBJ2-7, with TRBD2 matching over 9 bases. V shed 7 bases, J shed 2 bases, and the junction held 3 bases outside the gene matches. The germline V gene has CDR1 SQVTM and CDR2 ANQGSEA. The CDR3 covers 12 residues. The CDR3, as DNA: TGCAGCGGAGGGACTAGCACCTACGAGCAGTACTTC. Amino acids: CSGGTSTYEQYF.

This clonotype has a handful of counts. This sequence joins TRBV27 and TRBJ2-7; D is uncertain. The V and J ends lost 3 bases and 3 bases respectively, with 9 bases between them. This CDR3 has 13 amino acids. CDR1 and CDR2 from the germline V gene are MNHEY and SMNVEV (reference sequence). The CDR3 coding sequence is TGTGCCAGCAGTTTTGGGCATATCTACGAGCAGTACTTC. This translates into CASSFGHIYEQYF.

This clonotype showed up just a few times. The chain has TRBV2 and TRBJ2-4, with 7 bases fitting TRBD1. Germline CDR1 SNHLY, CDR2 FYNNEI. This CDR3 has 14 residues. V dropped 8 bases and J dropped 0; count of bases not matched to a gene: 4. Here the CDR3 reads CASYRGLAKNIQYF. DNA of the CDR3: TGTGCCAGCTACAGGGGTCTAGCCAAAAACATTCAGTACTTC.

This sequence joins TRBV6-1 and TRBJ1-5, with 11 bases matching TRBD1. In germline, CDR1 is MNHNS, CDR2 SASEGT. J lost 1 base, V lost 6 bases, and 2 bases had no gene match. There are 15 residues in the CDR3. Here the CDR3 reads CASRDRGRSNQPQHF. In nucleotides, the CDR3 is TGTGCCAGCAGGGACAGGGGGCGAAGCAATCAGCCCCAGCATTTT.

This chain uses TRBV6-1 with TRBJ1-5; D gene ambiguous. V gave up 6 bases and J gave up 0 bases, with 12 bases separating them. This CDR3 contains 15 residues. CDR1 MNHNS and CDR2 SASEGT come from the germline V gene. The CDR3 nucleotides are TGTGCCAGCAGGCGGGTGGCATATAGCAATCAGCCCCAGCATTTT. Translating it yields CASRRVAYSNQPQHF.

The chain employs TRBV7-8 and TRBJ2-5, with TRBD2 matching over 8 bases. CDR1 is SGHVS and CDR2 is FQNEAQ in the germline V gene. This CDR3 is built from 16 residues. J lost 5 bases, V lost 5 bases, and 13 bases had no gene match. CDR3 DNA: TGTGCCAGCAGCCCGATCGGAGCGGGAGTAAAGGAGACCCAGTACTTC. Translation gives CASSPIGAGVKETQYF.

The chain has TRBV5-1 and TRBJ1-1; the D is unclear. CDR3 length: 12 residues. Germline V CDR1 and CDR2: SGHRS, YFSETQ. The V end was cut by 0 bases, the J end by 5 bases, with 5 bases between. DNA of the CDR3: TGCGCCAGCAGCTTGGGGCAAACTGAAGCTTTCTTT. It is translated as CASSLGQTEAFF. Complete variable domain (other parts from reference TRBV5-1 and TRBJ1-1): KAGVTQTPRYLIKTRGQQVTLSCSPISGHRSVSWYQQTPGQGLQFLFEYFSETQRNKGNFPGRFSGRQFSNSRSEMNVSTLELGDSALYLCASSLGQTEAFFGQGTRLTVV.

The V gene is TRBV25-1, the J gene TRBJ2-1, with a tentative D call TRBD1 (6 bases). V lost 4 bases and J 6 bases, leaving 10 bases between the germline ends. Germline lookup yields CDR1 MGHDK and CDR2 SYGVNS. The CDR3 length is 13 residues. This CDR3 reads CASSGDRSNEQFF. The CDR3 DNA is TGTGCCAGCAGTGGAGACAGGAGCAATGAGCAGTTCTTC.

At least ten counts were recorded for this clonotype. This chain links TRBV20-1 with TRBJ2-7; no definite D call. Germline V lookup: CDR1 DFQATT, CDR2 SNEGSKA (reference sequence). The V end was cut by 6 bases, the J end by 1 base, with 10 bases between. CDR3 length: 12 residues. The CDR3 is CSAGGGSYEQYF. CDR3 bases: TGCAGTGCGGGCGGTGGTTCCTACGAGCAGTACTTC.

The V and J genes are TRBV15 and TRBJ2-6, with a weak D call TRBD1 (6 bases). Germline V lookup: CDR1 LNHNV, CDR2 YYDKDF (reference sequence). V lost 5 bases and J lost 2, with 10 bases in between. The CDR3 is made up of 15 amino acids. The CDR3 bases are TGTGCCACCAGCGGATACAGGGCTGGGGCCAACGTCCTGACTTTC. This codes for CATSGYRAGANVLTF.